The clone carrying this TCR beta chain appeared a few times. Regions amplified from RNA transcripts were the TCR beta CDR3 regions. HTBI primers were employed in a first-round RT-PCR of the TCR CDR3. Each CDR3 protein gets one entry after TCRdb re-called the multiplex PCR reads with MiXCR. The top ten clones hold over 6% of a sample with about 600,000 distinct CDR3 sequences, 14% of them seen once. The record originates from a study of T cells in Graves' hyperthyroidism and ophthalmopathy. CDR1 KGHDR and CDR2 SFDVKD come from the germline V gene. Unmatched junction bases numbered 9, after V lost 3 bases and J lost 2 bases. CDR3 length: 18 amino acids.

The chain carries TRBV24-1 and TRBJ2-2; 9 bases match TRBD1. Sequencing used blood. The TCR was taken from a woman between 18 and 29 years old with Graves' ophthalmopathy. CDR3 amino acids: CATSDPSGTGLNTGELFF. The CDR3 DNA reads as TGTGCCACCAGTGATCCTTCCGGGACAGGGCTAAACACCGGGGAGCTGTTTTTT.